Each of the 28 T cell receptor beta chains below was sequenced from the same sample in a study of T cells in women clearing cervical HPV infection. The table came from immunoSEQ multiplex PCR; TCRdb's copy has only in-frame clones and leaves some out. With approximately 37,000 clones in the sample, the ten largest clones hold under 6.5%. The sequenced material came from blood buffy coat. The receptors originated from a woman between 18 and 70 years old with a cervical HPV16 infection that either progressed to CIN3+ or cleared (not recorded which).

The sequenced part of the CDR3 DNA is TGTGCCAGCAGTGCCGGGAGCGTGACAGTCGGGGAG. It translates to CASSAGSVTVGE. The full CDR3 protein is CASSAGSVTVGELFF. V gene TRBV6-1 combines with J gene TRBJ2-2; a weak D match, TRBD2 (6 bases). The sequenced fragment ends 3 residues before the CDR3 boundary, so the rest is inferred from the germline J gene. Germline assignment: CDR1 MNHNS and CDR2 SASEGT. Deletions cut 4 bases from V and 7 bases from J, with 16 bases between. The CDR3 totals 15 residues.

CDR3 DNA, as far as it was read: TGTGCCAGCAGCCCCGGGCGGGGAGTGGCGGAGACC. This gives the protein CASSPGRGVAET. The full-length CDR3 reads as CASSPGRGVAETQYF. This chain connects TRBV7-9 to TRBJ2-5; D possibly corresponds to TRBD2 (6 bases). The read terminates 3 residues before the CDR3 end, so the remaining end is supplied by the germline J gene. The CDR3 has 15 residues. The V end lost 5 bases, the J end lost 5 bases, and 18 bases lay between the germline ends. Germline values: CDR1 SEHNR, CDR2 FQNEAQ (reference sequence).

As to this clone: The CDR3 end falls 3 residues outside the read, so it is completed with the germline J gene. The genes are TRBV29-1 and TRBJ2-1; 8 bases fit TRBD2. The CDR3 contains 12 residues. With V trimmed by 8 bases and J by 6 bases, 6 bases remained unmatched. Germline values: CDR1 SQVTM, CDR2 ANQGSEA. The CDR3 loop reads CSSPGGGNEQFF. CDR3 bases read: TGCAGCTCTCCCGGGGGGGGCAATGAG.

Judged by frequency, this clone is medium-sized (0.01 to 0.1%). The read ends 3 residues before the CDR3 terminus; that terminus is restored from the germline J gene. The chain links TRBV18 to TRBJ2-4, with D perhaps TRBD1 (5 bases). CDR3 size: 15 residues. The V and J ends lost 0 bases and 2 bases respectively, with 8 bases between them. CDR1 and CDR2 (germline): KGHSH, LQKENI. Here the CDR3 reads CASSPPGVPKNIQYF. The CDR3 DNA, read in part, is TGTGCCAGCTCACCACCAGGGGTACCCAAAAACATT.

CDR3 DNA, as far as it was read: TGCGCCAGCAGAGAAGGAGGCCACTCAGGCGGGGAG. Its protein is CASREGGHSGGE. The entire CDR3 reads CASREGGHSGGELFF. The chain is built from TRBV5-1 and TRBJ2-2, with D maybe TRBD2 (5 bases). The read finishes 3 residues shy of the CDR3 end, and the germline J gene is used to complete it. Germline V CDR1 and CDR2: SGHRS, YFSETQ. The CDR3 has 15 amino acids. V was trimmed by 5 bases and J by 7 bases, leaving 18 bases between them.

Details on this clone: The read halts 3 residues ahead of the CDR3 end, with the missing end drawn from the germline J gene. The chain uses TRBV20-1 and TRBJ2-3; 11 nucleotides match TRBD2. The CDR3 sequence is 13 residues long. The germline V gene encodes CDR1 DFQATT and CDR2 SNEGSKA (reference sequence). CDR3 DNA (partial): TGCAGTGTCGGGACTAGCGGTGCGGTGACG. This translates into CSVGTSGAVT. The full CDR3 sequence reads CSVGTSGAVTQYF.

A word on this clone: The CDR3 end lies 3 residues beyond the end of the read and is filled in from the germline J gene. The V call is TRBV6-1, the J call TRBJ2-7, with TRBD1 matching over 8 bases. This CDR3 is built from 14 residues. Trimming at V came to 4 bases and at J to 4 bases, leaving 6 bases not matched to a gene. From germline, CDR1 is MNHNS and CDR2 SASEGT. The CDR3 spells CASSGLRGLYEQYF. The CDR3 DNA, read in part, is TGTGCCAGCAGTGGCCTCAGGGGGCTTTACGAG.

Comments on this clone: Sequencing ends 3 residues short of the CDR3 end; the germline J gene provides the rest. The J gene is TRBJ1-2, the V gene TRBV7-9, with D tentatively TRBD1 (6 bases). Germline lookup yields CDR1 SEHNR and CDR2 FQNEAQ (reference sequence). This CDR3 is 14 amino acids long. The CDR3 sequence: CASSLVAGGRGYTF. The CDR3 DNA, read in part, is TGTGCCAGCAGCTTAGTAGCTGGGGGCCGCGGC.

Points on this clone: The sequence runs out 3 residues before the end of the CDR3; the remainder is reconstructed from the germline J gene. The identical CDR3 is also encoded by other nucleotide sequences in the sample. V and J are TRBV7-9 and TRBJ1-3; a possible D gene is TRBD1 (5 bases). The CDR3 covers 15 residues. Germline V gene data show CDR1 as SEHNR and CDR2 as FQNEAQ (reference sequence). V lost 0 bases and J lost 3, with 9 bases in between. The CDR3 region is CASSLARTIGNTIYF. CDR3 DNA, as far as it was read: TGTGCCAGCAGCTTAGCCCGGACAATTGGAAACACC.

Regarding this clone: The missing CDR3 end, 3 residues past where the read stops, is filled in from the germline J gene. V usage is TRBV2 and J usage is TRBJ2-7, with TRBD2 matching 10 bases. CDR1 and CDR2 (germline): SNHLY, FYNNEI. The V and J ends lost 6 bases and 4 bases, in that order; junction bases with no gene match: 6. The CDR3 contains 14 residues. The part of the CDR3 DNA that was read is TGTGCCAGCAGCGCAGCGGGAGGGCTATACGAG. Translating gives CASSAAGGLYE. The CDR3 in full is CASSAAGGLYEQYF.

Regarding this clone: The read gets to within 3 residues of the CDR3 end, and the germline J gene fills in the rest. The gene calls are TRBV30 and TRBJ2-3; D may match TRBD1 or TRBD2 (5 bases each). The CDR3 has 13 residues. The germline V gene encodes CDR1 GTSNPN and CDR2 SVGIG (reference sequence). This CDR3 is CAWSADIGETQYF. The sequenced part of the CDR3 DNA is TGTGCCTGGAGTGCAGATATAGGGGAGACG. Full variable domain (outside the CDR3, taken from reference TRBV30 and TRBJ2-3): SQTIHQWPATLVQPVGSPLSLECTVEGTSNPNLYWYRQAAGRGLQLLFYSVGIGQISSEVPQNLSASRPQDRQFILSSKKLLLSDSGFYLCAWSADIGETQYFGPGTRLTVL.

The CDR3 spells CASSDRLNNEQFF. The DNA read from the CDR3 is TGTGCCAGCAGCGATCGACTCAACAATGAG. The chain carries TRBV7-8 and TRBJ2-1, with unresolved D. Read sequence stops 3 residues before the CDR3 end, and the germline J gene provides the missing end. In germline, CDR1 is SGHVS, CDR2 FQNEAQ. The CDR3 length is 13 residues. The V gene lost 5 bases and the J gene lost 5 bases, with 10 bases spanning the gap.

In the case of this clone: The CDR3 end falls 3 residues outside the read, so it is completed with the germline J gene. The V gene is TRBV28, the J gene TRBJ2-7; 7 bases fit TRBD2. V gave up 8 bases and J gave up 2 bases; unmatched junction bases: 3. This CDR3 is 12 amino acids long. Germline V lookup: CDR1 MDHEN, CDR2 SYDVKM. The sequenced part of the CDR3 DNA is TGTGCCAGCCGGGACTATACCTACGAG. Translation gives CASRDYTYE. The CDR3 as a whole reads CASRDYTYEQYF.

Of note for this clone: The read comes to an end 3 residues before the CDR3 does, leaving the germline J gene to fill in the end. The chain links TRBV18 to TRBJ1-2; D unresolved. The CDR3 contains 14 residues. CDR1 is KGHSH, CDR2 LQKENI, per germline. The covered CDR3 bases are TGTGCCAGCACCCCTCAAGCGGGCCCCGGCGAC. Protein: CASTPQAGPGD. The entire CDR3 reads CASTPQAGPGDYTF. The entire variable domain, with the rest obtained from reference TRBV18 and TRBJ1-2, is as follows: NAGVMQNPRHLVRRRGQEARLRCSPMKGHSHVYWYRQLPEEGLKFMVYLQKENIIDESGMPKERFSAEFPKEGPSILRIQQVVRGDSAAYFCASTPQAGPGDYTFGSGTRLTVV.

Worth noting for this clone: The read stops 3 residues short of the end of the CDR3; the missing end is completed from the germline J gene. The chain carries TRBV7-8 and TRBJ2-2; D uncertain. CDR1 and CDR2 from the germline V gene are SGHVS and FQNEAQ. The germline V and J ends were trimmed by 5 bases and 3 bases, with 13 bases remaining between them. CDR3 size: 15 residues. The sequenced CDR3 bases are TGTGCCAGCAGCCCGCCCGAACAGTACACCGGGGAG. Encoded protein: CASSPPEQYTGE. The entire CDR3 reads CASSPPEQYTGELFF.

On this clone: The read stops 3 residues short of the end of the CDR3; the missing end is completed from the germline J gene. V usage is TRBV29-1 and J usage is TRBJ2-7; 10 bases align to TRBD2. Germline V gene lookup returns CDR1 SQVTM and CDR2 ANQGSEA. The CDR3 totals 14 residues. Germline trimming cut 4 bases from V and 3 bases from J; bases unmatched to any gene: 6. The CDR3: CSVVSPSGSYEQYF. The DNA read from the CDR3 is TGCAGCGTTGTATCCCCTAGCGGGAGCTACGAG.

The CDR3 bases that were read are TGTGCCAGCAGTTTCGTACTATCATACAATGAG. Encoded protein: CASSFVLSYNE. The full CDR3 protein is CASSFVLSYNEQFF. The chain joins TRBV28 to TRBJ2-1; D gene uncertain. The DNA ends 3 residues before the CDR3 does, and the rest of the CDR3 is filled in from the germline J gene. The germline V gene encodes CDR1 MDHEN and CDR2 SYDVKM. This CDR3 region has 14 residues. Trimming pared 3 bases from V and 4 bases from J, leaving 10 bases between.

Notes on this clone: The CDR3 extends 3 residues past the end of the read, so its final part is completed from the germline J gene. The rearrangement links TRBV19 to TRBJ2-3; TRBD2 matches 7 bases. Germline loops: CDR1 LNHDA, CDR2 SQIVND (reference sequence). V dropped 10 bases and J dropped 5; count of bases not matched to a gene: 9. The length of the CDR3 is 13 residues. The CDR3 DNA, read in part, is TGTGCCACCATAGCGGGCTTGGGAGATACG. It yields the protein CATIAGLGDT. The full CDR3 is CATIAGLGDTQYF.

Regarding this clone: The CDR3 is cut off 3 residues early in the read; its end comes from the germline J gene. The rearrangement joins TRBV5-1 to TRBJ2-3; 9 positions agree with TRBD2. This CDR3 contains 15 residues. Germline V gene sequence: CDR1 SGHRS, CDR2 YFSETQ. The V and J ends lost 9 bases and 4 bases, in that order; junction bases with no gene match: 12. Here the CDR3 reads CATRLAGEEADTQYF. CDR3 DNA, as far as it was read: TGCGCCACCCGATTAGCGGGAGAGGAGGCAGATACG.

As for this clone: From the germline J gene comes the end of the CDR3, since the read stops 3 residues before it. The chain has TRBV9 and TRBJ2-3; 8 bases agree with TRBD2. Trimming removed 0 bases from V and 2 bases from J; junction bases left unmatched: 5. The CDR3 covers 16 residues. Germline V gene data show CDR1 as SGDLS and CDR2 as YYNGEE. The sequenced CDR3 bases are TGTGCCAGCAGCGTAGGAGTTAGCGGGGTCACAGATACG. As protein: CASSVGVSGVTDT. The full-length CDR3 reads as CASSVGVSGVTDTQYF.

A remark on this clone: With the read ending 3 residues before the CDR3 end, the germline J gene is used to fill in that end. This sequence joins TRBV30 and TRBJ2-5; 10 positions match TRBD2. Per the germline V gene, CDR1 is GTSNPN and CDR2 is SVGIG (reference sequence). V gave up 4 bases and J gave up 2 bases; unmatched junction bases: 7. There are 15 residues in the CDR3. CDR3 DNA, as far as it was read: TGTGCCTGGACCCTAGCGGGAGTGGGGCAAGAGACC. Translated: CAWTLAGVGQET. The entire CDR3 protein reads CAWTLAGVGQETQYF.

The sequenced part of the CDR3 DNA is TGTGCCAGCAGCGCGAATAGCGGGAGGGCCTACGAG. Protein: CASSANSGRAYE. The complete CDR3 protein is CASSANSGRAYEQYF. V is TRBV7-2 and J is TRBJ2-7; the match to TRBD2 covers 11 bases. The read is 3 residues too short to cover the CDR3 end, so that end is filled in from the germline J gene. Unmatched junction bases numbered 5, after V lost 5 bases and J lost 2 bases. The CDR3 contains 15 residues. Germline V gene sequence: CDR1 SGHTA, CDR2 FQGNSA.

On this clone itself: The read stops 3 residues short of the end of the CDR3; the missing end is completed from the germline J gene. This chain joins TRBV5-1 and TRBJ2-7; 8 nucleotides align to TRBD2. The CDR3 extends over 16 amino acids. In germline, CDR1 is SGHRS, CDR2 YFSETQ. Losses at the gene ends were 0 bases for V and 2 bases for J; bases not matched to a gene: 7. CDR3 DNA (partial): TGCGCCAGCAGCTTGGGTGCGGGAGGACCCGCCTACGAG. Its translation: CASSLGAGGPAYE. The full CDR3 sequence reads CASSLGAGGPAYEQYF.

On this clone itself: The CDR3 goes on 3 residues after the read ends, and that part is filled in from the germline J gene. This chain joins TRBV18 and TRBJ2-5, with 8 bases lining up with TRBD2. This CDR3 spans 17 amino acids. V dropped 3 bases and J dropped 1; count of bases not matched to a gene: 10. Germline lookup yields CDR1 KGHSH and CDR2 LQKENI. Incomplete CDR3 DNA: TGTGCCAGCTCACCCTCACTAGCGGCAGGCCGCCAAGAGACC. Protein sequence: CASSPSLAAGRQET. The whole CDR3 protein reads CASSPSLAAGRQETQYF.

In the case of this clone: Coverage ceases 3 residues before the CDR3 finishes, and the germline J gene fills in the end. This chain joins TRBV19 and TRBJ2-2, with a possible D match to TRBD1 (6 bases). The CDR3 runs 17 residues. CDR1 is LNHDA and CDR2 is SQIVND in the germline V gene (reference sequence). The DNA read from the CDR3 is TGTGCCAGTAGTTACGGACAGATGAGCTCTGGGGCCAACGTG. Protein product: CASSYGQMSSGANV. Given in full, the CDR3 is CASSYGQMSSGANVLFF.

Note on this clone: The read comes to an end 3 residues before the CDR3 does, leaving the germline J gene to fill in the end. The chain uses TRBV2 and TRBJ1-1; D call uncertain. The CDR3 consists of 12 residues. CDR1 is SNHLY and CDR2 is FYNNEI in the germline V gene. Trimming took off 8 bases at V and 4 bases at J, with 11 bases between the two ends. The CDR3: CASSVSATEAFF. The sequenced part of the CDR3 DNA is TGTGCCAGCTCGGTCTCCGCCACTGAA.

The DNA read from the CDR3 is TGTGCCAGCAGCCGAGGGGGCGGGAGTGAAAAA. Translated, it gives CASSRGGGSEK. In full, the CDR3 is CASSRGGGSEKLFF. The chain uses TRBV7-6 and TRBJ1-4; 7 bases line up with TRBD1. The read ends 3 residues shy of where the CDR3 ends; the end is completed using the germline J gene. Germline-derived CDR1 and CDR2 are SGHVS and FNYEAQ. The CDR3 has 14 residues. With 5 bases clipped from V and 7 bases from J, the junction kept 7 bases outside the gene matches. Supplemented by reference TRBV7-6 and TRBJ1-4, the full variable domain reads GAGVSQSPRYKVTKRGQDVALRCDPISGHVSLYWYRQALGQGPEFLTYFNYEAQQDKSGLPNDRFSAERPEGSISTLTIQRTEQRDSAMYRCASSRGGGSEKLFFGSGTQLSVL.

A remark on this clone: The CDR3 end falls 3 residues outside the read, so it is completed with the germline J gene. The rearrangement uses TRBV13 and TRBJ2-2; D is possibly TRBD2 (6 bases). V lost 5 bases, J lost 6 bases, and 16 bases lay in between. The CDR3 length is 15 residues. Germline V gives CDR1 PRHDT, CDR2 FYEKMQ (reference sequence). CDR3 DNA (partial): TGTGCCAGCAGCCGAGATCTAGCGACGGCCGGGGAG. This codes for CASSRDLATAGE. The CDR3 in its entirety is CASSRDLATAGELFF. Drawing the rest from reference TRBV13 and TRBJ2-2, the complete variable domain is AAGVIQSPRHLIKEKRETATLKCYPIPRHDTVYWYQQGPGQDPQFLISFYEKMQSDKGSIPDRFSAQQFSDYHSELNMSSLELGDSALYFCASSRDLATAGELFFGEGSRLTVL.